This T cell receptor (beta chain) was captured in a study of shared clonotypes between healthy human individuals. Trimming took 2 bases from V and 2 from J, leaving 10 bases between them. CDR1 and CDR2 (germline): KGHSH, LQKENI. This CDR3 contains 14 residues. Deep was the level at which the assay was run. The table came from immunoSEQ multiplex PCR; TCRdb's copy has only in-frame clones and leaves some out. Of 850,000 to 1,100,000 clones in the sample, 60% to 85% were seen once. The receptor comes from a man aged 18 to 29 in good health. Some clones in this sample may be carry-over from other donors' samples. Sequencing was carried out using memory CD4+ T cells from PBMCs. The subset here: CD45RA-negative fraction. V usage is TRBV18 and J usage is TRBJ2-7; D tentatively fits TRBD1 or TRBD2 (5 bases each). CDR3 sequence: CASSPGDGTYEQYF. CDR3 nucleotides: TGTGCCAGCTCACCAGGGGACGGAACCTACGAGCAGTACTTC.